This T cell receptor (beta chain) was profiled in a study of control samples from healthy donors and cancer patients. Germline lookup yields CDR1 SNHLY and CDR2 FYNNEI. The germline V and J ends were trimmed by 0 bases and 4 bases, with 10 bases remaining between them. The CDR3 totals 15 residues. Here immunoSEQ multiplex PCR was the method, and the copy in TCRdb shows in-frame clones only, minus some. Here the sample spans around 82,000 clones, 75% to 90% being singletons. The chain couples TRBV2 to TRBJ1-5; D unresolved. The specimen sequenced was blood. The sequence derives from a man aged 50 or older in good health. CDR3 DNA sequence: TGTGCCAGCAGTGAAGCGAGAGGGTGGAATCAGCCCCAGCATTTT. Its translation is CASSEARGWNQPQHF.